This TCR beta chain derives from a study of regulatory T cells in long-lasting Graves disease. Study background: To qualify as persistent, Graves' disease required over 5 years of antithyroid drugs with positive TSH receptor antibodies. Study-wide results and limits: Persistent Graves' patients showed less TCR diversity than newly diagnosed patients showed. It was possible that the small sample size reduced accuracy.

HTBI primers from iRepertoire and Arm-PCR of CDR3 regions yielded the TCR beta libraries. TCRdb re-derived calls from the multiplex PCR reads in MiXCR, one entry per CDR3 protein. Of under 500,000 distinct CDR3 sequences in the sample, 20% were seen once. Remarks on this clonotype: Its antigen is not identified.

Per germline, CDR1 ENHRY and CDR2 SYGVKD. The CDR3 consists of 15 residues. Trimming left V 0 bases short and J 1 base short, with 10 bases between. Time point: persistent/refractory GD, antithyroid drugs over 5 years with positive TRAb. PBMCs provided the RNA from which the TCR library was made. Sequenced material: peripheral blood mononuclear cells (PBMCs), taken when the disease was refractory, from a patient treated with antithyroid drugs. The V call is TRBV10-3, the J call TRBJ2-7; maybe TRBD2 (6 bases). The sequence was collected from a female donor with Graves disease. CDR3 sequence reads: CAISESVAVSYEQYF. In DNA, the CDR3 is TGTGCCATCAGTGAGTCGGTAGCGGTATCCTACGAGCAGTACTTC.